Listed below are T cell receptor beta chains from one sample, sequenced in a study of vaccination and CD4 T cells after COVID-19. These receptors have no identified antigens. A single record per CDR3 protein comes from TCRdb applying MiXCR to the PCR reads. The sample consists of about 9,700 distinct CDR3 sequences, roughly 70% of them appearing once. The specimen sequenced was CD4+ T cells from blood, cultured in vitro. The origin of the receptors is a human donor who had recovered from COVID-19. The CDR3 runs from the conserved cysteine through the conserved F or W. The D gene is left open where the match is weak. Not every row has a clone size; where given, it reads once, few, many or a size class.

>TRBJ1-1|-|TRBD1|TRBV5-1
TGCGCCAGCAGCTTGGGCGGGACAGAGGTTACTGAAGCTTTCTTT
CASSLGGTEVTEAFF
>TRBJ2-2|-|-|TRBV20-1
TGCAGTGCTCCTACCGAGGGGGCCGGGGAGCTGTTTTTT
CSAPTEGAGELFF
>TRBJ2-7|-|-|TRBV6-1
TGTGCCAGCAAGCCCGACAGAACCGGCGAGCAGTACTTC
CASKPDRTGEQYF
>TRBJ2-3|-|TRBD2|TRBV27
TGTGCCAGCAGTCCCCGGGGTAGCGGGAGGGGTAGGACAGATACGCAGTATTTT
CASSPRGSGRGRTDTQYF
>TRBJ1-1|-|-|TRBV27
TGTGCCAGCAGTTCCCTTAGGGCTCTAGACGTGAACACTGAAGCTTTCTTT
CASSSLRALDVNTEAFF
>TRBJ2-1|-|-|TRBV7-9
TGTGCCAGCAGCTTGGAGGGTTTGTACAATGAGCAGTTCTTC
CASSLEGLYNEQFF
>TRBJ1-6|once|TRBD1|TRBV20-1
TGCAGTGCTAGAGCGCCCCCCGGGACAGCAAATTCACCCCTCCACTTT
CSARAPPGTANSPLHF
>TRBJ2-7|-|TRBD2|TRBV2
TGTGCCAGCGTCCCTAGCGGGACTTTCTACGAGCAGTACTTC
CASVPSGTFYEQYF
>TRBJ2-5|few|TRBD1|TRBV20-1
TGCAGTGCTACCAAGGGGGCAGGGGAACAAGAGACCCAGTACTTC
CSATKGAGEQETQYF
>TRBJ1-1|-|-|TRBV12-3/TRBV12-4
TGTGCCAGCAGTGTGGGCAGGGACACTGAAGCTTTCTTT
CASSVGRDTEAFF
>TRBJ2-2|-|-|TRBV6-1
TGTGCCACCGACCGGGACATGAACACCGGGGAGCTGTTTTTT
CATDRDMNTGELFF
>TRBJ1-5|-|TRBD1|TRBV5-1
TGCGCCAGCAGCTTGGGACAGGGTGTACAGCCCCAGCATTTT
CASSLGQGVQPQHF
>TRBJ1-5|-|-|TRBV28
TGTGCCAGCAGTTTAAGGGGGGGCCATCAGCCCCAGCATTTT
CASSLRGGHQPQHF
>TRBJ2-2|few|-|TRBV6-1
TGTGCCAGCAGTCACCCTCCCGGGGAGCTGTTTTTT
CASSHPPGELFF
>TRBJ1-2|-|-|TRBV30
TGTGCCTGGAGTCCCCAGGGCCCCTATGGCTACACCTTC
CAWSPQGPYGYTF
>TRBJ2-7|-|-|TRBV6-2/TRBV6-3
TGTGCCAGCAGTTTTGCGGACGGATACGAGCAGTACTTC
CASSFADGYEQYF
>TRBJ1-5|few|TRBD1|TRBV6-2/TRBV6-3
TGTGCCAGCAGGGTGACAGGGAATCAGCCCCAGCATTTT
CASRVTGNQPQHF
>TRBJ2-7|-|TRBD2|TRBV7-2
TGTGCCAGCAGCTTGAGGCCACTAGCGGGGGAACGGTCCTACGAGCAGTACTTC
CASSLRPLAGERSYEQYF
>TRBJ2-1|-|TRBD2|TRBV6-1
TGTGCCAGCAGGACTAGCGGTTACAATGAGCAGTTCTTC
CASRTSGYNEQFF
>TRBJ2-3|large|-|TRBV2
TGTGCCAGCAGTGTATCCCACAGCACAGATACGCAGTATTTT
CASSVSHSTDTQYF
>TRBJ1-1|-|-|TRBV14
TGTGCCAGCAGCCAATCAGGGTCGGCTTTCTTT
CASSQSGSAFF
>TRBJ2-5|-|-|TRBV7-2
TGTGCCAGCAGCCACGATCCGGGGACCCAAGAGACCCAGTACTTC
CASSHDPGTQETQYF
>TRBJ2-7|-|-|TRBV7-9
TGTGCCAGCAGCTCGGCCGGGTACGAGCAGTACTTC
CASSSAGYEQYF
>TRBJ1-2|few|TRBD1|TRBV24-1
TGTGCCACCAGTCTAGGACAGGGTAATGGCTACACCTTC
CATSLGQGNGYTF
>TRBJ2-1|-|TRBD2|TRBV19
TGTGCCAGTAGTATGAGCGGGAGGGCCCATGAGCAGTTCTTC
CASSMSGRAHEQFF
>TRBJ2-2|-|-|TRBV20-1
TGCAGTGCTAGAGGAGGAGGGACCGGGGAGCTGTTTTTT
CSARGGGTGELFF
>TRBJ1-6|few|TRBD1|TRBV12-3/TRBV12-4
TGTGCCAGCAGTTTGGGACAGGGCAATTCACCCCTCCACTTT
CASSLGQGNSPLHF
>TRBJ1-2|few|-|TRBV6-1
TGTGCCAGAAGGACTGTCTATGGCTACACCTTC
CARRTVYGYTF
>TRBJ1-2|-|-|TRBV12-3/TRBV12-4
TGTGCCAGCAGTTTAGGACGGATCTATGGCTACACCTTC
CASSLGRIYGYTF
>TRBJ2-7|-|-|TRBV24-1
TGTGCCACCAGTGATCCGGTGACTAGTGACTACGAGCAGTACTTC
CATSDPVTSDYEQYF